The clone carrying this T cell receptor beta chain has ten or more counts. Its antigen is currently unknown. This record comes from a study of T cells in Graves' hyperthyroidism and ophthalmopathy. The CDR3 has 14 residues. Trimming at V came to 4 bases and at J to 3 bases, leaving 3 bases not matched to a gene. CDR1 and CDR2 (germline): SGHRS, YFSETQ. Study-wide findings and caveats: Ophthalmopathy was told apart from stable hyperthyroidism by a 13 V-J model. Model-based prediction identified ophthalmopathy a median about 7 months prior to its onset. Blood shared most expanded thyroid clonotypes above 0.001.

RNA transcripts gave rise to amplified TCR beta CDR3 regions. First-round RT-PCR targeting the TCR CDR3 was performed with the HTBI primer set. MiXCR was run by TCRdb on the multiplex PCR reads, yielding one entry per CDR3 protein. This table holds roughly 500,000 distinct CDR3 sequences, roughly 46% found once. This chain links TRBV5-1 with TRBJ2-2; 7 positions match TRBD1. The sequence was collected from an adult woman with Graves' disease, either hyperthyroidism or ophthalmopathy (not recorded which). Sequenced: peripheral blood or thyroid tissue (not recorded which). CDR3 region: CASSPTGDTGELFF. The CDR3 coding sequence is TGCGCCAGCAGCCCTACAGGGGACACCGGGGAGCTGTTTTTT.